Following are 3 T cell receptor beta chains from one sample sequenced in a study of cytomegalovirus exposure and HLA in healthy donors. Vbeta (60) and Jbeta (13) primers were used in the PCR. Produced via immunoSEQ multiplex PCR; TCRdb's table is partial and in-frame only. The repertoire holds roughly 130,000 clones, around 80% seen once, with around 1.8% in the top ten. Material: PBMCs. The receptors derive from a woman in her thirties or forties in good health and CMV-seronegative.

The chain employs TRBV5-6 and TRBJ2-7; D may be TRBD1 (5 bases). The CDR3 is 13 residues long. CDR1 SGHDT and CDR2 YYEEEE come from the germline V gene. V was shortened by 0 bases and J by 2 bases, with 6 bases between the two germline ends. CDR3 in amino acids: CASSLEQAYEQYF. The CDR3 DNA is TGTGCCAGCAGCTTGGAACAGGCCTACGAGCAGTACTTC.

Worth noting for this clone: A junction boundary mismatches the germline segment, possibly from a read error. The CDR3: CASSFGGALGANGLTF. CDR3 DNA sequence: TGCGCCAGCAGCTTCGGGGGGGCCTTGGGGGCCAACGGCCTGACTTTC. This sequence joins TRBV5-1 and TRBJ2-6; TRBD2 aligns across 8 bases. The germline V gene has CDR1 SGHRS and CDR2 YFSETQ. The length of the CDR3 is 16 residues.

CDR3 in DNA: TGTGCCAGCCCCAGCAGGGGATCTAATGAAAAACTGTTTTTT. Amino acids: CASPSRGSNEKLFF. The chain is built from TRBV27 and TRBJ1-4, with D perhaps matching TRBD1 (6 bases). The CDR3 has 14 amino acids. Trimming took 8 bases from V and 3 from J, leaving 13 bases between them. Germline CDR1 MNHEY, CDR2 SMNVEV (reference sequence).